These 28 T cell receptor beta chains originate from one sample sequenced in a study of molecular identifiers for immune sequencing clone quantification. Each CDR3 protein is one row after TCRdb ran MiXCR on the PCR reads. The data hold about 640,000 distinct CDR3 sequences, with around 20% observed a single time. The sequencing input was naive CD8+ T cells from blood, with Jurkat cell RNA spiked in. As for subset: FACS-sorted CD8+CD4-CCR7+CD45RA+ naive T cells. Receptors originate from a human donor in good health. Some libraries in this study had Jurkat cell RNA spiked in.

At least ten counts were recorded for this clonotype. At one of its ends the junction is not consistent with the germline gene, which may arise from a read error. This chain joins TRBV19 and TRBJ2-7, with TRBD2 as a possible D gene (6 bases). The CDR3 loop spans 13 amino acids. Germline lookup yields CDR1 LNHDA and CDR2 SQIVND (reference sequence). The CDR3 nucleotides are TGCGCCAGCAGTCCAGCGGGTTCCTACGAGCAGTACTTC. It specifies CASSPAGSYEQYF.

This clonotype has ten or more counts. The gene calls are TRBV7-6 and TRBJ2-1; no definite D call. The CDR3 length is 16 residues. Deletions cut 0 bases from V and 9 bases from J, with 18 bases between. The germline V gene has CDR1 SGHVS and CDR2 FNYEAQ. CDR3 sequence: CASSLAPGSGRGEQFF. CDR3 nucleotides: TGTGCCAGCAGCTTAGCGCCCGGGTCCGGGCGTGGTGAGCAGTTCTTC.

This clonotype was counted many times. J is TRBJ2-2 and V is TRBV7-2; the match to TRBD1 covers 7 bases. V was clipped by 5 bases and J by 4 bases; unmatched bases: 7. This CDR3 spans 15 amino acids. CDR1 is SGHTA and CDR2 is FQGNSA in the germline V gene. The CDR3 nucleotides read TGTGCCAGCAGCCCGACAGGGTATGTCACCGGGGAGCTGTTTTTT. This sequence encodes CASSPTGYVTGELFF.

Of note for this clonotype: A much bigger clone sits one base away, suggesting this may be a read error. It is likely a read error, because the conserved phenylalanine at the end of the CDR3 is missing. DNA for the CDR3: TGCGCCAGCAGCCAGGACAGGGTACAGGACGGCAATCAGCCCCAGCATTCT. This codes for CASSQDRVQDGNQPQHS. This sequence joins TRBV4-3 and TRBJ1-5; 8 positions match TRBD1. This CDR3 spans 17 amino acids. Trimming at V came to 3 bases and at J to 2 bases, leaving 9 bases not matched to a gene. Germline V gene lookup returns CDR1 LGHNA and CDR2 YSLEER.

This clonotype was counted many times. The CDR3 spells CSASPRVLSGNTIYF. CDR3 nucleotide sequence: TGCAGTGCTAGCCCCCGGGTGCTCTCTGGAAACACCATATATTTT. The chain joins TRBV20-1 to TRBJ1-3; D ambiguous. Germline V gene sequence: CDR1 DFQATT, CDR2 SNEGSKA (reference sequence). The CDR3 totals 15 residues. Between the trimmed V and J ends, which lost 3 bases and 0 bases, there was a span of 12 bases.

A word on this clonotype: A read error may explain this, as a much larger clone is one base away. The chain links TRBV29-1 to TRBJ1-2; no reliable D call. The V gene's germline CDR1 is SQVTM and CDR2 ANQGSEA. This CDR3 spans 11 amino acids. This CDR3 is CSVEGLYGCTF. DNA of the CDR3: TGCAGCGTTGAAGGACTCTATGGCTGCACCTTC.

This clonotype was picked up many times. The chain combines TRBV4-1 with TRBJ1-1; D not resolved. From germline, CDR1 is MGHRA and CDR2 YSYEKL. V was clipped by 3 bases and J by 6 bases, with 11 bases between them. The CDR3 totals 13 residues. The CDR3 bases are TGCGCCAGCAGCCATGTAGGCCGGTCTGAAGCTTTCTTT. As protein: CASSHVGRSEAFF.

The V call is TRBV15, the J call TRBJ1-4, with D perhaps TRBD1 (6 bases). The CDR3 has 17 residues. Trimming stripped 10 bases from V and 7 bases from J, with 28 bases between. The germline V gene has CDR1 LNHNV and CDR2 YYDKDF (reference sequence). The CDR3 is CAISSPIGRGVGEKLFF. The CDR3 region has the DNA TGTGCCATCAGTTCCCCAATTGGCAGGGGAGTCGGTGAAAAACTGTTTTTT.

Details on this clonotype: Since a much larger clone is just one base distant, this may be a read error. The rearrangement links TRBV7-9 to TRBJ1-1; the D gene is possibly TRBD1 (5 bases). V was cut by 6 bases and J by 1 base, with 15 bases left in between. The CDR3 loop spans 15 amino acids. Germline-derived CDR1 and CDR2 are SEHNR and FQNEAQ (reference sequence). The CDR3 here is CASRPSRGQNTEAFF. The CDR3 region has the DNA TGTGCCAGCAGACCGAGTAGGGGCCAGAACACTGAAGCTTTCTTT.

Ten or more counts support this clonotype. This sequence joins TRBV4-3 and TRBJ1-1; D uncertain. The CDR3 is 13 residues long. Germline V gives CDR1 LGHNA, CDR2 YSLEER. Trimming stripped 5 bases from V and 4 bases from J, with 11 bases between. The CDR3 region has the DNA TGCGCCAGCAGCTCCAAGATAGCCACTGAAGCTTTCTTT. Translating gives CASSSKIATEAFF.

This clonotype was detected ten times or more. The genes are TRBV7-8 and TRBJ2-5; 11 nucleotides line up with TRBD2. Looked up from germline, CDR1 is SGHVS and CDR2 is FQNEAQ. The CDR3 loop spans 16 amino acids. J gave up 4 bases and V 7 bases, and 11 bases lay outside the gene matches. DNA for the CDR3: TGTGCCAGCAACAATTGGATAGCGGGGGGGCCAGAGACCCAGTACTTC. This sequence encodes CASNNWIAGGPETQYF.

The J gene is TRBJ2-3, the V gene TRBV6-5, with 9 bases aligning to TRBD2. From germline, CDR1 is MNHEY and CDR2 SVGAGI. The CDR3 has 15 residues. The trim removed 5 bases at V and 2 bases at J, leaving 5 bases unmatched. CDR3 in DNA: TGTGCCAGCAGTGGAGCGGGGGGAAACACAGATACGCAGTATTTT. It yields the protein CASSGAGGNTDTQYF.

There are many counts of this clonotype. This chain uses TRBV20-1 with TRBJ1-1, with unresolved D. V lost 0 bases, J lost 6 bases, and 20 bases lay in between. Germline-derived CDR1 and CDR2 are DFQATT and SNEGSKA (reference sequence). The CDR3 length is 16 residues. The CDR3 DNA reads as TGCAGTGCTAGAGATCCTTCGGTGCTAGTAATTCCTGAAGCTTTCTTT. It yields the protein CSARDPSVLVIPEAFF.

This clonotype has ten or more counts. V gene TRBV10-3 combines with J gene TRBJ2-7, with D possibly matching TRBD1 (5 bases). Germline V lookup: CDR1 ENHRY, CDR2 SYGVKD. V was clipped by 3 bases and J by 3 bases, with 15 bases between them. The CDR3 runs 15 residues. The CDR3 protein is CAISDPPDTVYEQYF. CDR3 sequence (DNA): TGTGCCATCAGTGACCCCCCGGACACAGTCTACGAGCAGTACTTC.

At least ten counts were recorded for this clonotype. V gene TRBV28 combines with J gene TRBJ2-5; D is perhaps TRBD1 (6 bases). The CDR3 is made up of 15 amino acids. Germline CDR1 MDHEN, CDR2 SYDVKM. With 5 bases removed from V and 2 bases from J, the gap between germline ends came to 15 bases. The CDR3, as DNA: TGTGCCAGCAGTGCTTACCGGACAGATCAAGAGACCCAGTACTTC. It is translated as CASSAYRTDQETQYF.

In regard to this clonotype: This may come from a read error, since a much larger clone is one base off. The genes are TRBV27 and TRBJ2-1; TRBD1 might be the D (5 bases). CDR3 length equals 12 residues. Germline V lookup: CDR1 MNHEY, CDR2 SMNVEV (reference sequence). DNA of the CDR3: TGTGCCAGCAGTTTGTGGGGCGATGAGCAGTCCTTC. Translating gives CASSLWGDEQSF.

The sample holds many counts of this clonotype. CDR3 amino acids: CASSIEVPGRLPRSDTQYF. The CDR3 DNA is TGTGCCAGTAGTATAGAGGTACCGGGACGACTCCCAAGGTCAGATACGCAGTATTTT. V usage is TRBV19 and J usage is TRBJ2-3; D possibly uses TRBD1 or TRBD2 (5 bases each). CDR1 is LNHDA, CDR2 SQIVND, per germline (reference sequence). This CDR3 is 19 amino acids long. V lost 0 bases to trimming and J lost 4 bases, with 23 bases between them.

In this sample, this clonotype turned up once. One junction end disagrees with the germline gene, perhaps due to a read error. This CDR3 is CACSLGTGDREETQYF. CDR3 bases: TGTGCCTGCAGTTTAGGAACTGGGGACAGAGAAGAGACCCAGTACTTC. The chain recombines TRBV12-3 or TRBV12-4 with TRBJ2-5, with 7 nucleotides matching TRBD1. This CDR3 contains 16 residues.

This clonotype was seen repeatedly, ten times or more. The CDR3: CASSLVTGQNYGYTF. The CDR3 coding sequence is TGTGCCAGCAGCTTGGTGACAGGGCAAAACTATGGCTACACCTTC. The gene calls are TRBV13 and TRBJ1-2; TRBD1 agrees at 7 bases. CDR1 and CDR2 (germline): PRHDT, FYEKMQ (reference sequence). The CDR3 consists of 15 residues. Trimming at V came to 3 bases and at J to 2 bases, leaving 6 bases not matched to a gene.

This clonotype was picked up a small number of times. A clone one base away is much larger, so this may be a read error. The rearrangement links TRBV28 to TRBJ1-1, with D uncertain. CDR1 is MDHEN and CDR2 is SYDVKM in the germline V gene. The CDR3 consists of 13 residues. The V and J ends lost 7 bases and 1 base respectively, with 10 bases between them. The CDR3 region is CASKFTENTEAFF. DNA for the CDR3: TGTGCCAGCAAATTTACAGAGAACACTGAAGCTTTCTTT.

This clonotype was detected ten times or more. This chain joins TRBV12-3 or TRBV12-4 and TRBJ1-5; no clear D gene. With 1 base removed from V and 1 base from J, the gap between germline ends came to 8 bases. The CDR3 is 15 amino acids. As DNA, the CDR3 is TGTGCCAGCAGTTTAGAGTGGGGAAGCAATCAGCCCCAGCATTTT. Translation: CASSLEWGSNQPQHF.

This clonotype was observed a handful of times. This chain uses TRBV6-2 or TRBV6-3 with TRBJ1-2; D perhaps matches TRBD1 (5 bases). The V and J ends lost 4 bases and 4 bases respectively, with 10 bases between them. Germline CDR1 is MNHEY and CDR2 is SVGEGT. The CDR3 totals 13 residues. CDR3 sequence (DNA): TGTGCCAGCAGTTTAGGGGACTTCTATGGCTACACCTTC. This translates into CASSLGDFYGYTF.

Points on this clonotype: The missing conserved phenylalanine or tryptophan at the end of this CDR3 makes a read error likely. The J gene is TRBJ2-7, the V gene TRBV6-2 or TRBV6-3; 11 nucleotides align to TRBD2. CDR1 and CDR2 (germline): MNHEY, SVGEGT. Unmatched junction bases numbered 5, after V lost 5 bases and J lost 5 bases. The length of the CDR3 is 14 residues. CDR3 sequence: CASSLAGGFHEQYS. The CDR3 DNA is TGTGCCAGCAGTCTAGCGGGAGGTTTCCACGAGCAGTACTCC.

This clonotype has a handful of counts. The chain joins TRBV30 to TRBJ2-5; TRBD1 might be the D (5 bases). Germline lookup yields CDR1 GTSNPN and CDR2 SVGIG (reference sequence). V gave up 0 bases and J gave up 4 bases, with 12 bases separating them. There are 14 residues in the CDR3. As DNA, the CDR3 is TGTGCCTGGAGTGTCTTATCAGGGTTAGAGACCCAGTACTTC. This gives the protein CAWSVLSGLETQYF.

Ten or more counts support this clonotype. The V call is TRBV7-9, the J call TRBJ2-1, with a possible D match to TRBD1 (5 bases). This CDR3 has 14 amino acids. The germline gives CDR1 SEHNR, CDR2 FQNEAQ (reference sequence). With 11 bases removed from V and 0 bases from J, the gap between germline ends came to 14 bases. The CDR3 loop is CALKQESSYNEQFF. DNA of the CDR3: TGTGCCTTGAAACAGGAAAGCTCCTACAATGAGCAGTTCTTC.

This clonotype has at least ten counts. In DNA form, the CDR3 reads TGTGCCTGGAGTAACCCTAGACAGGGGGGAAACGAGCAGTACTTC. It is translated as CAWSNPRQGGNEQYF. The rearrangement uses TRBV30 and TRBJ2-7, with 9 bases matching TRBD1. The CDR3 totals 15 residues. The ends lost 2 bases at V and 5 bases at J; junction bases unmatched: 10. From germline, CDR1 is GTSNPN and CDR2 SVGIG (reference sequence). Complete variable domain (other parts from reference TRBV30 and TRBJ2-7): SQTIHQWPATLVQPVGSPLSLECTVEGTSNPNLYWYRQAAGRGLQLLFYSVGIGQISSEVPQNLSASRPQDRQFILSSKKLLLSDSGFYLCAWSNPRQGGNEQYFGPGTRLTVT.

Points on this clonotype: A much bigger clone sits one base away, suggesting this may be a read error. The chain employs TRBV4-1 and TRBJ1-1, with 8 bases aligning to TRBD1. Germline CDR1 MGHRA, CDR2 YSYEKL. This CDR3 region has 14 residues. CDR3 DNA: TGCGCCAGCAGCAGAGACAGGGGTCGGACTGGAGCTTTCTTT. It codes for CASSRDRGRTGAFF.

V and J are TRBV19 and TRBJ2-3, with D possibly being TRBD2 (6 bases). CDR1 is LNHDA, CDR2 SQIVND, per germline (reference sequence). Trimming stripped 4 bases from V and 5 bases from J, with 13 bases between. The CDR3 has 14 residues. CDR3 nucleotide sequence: TGTGCCAGTAGTACAAATGGCGGGGAAGATACGCAGTATTTT. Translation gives CASSTNGGEDTQYF.